These 25 T cell receptor beta chains were all obtained from the same sample, sequenced in a study of blood T cell repertoires in COVID-19 (TCRdb year 2020). Receptors were amplified or captured by the immunoSEQ multiplex PCR assay. Sourced from immuneACCESS, this table was stored by TCRdb with only in-frame sequences that have V and J called. A share of the clones is absent; for the studies checked, an unresolved V gene accounts for under half, and the remainder has no known explanation. The sample table contains about 200,000 clones; only one count was recorded for approximately 82% of them. Approximately 7.2% of the sample lies in the top ten. Sequenced sample: peripheral blood. These receptors came from a human donor with acute or convalescent COVID-19. The donor label of this sample is uncertain.

The chain combines TRBV2 with TRBJ2-7; a weak D match, TRBD1 (6 bases). The V gene lost 6 bases and the J gene lost 7 bases, with 10 bases spanning the gap. CDR3 size: 11 residues. Per the germline V gene, CDR1 is SNHLY and CDR2 is FYNNEI. CDR3 residues: CASRIGGEQYF. For the CDR3, the DNA is TGTGCCAGCAGGATAGGGGGTGAGCAGTACTTC.

Written as DNA, the CDR3 is TGTGCCAGCAGCGCCCGGACAGGGGTATACAATGAGCAGTTCTTC. Its protein is CASSARTGVYNEQFF. The chain has TRBV13 and TRBJ2-1, with 9 nucleotides matching TRBD1. CDR1 is PRHDT and CDR2 is FYEKMQ in the germline V gene (reference sequence). The CDR3 extends over 15 amino acids. The V gene end was trimmed by 5 bases and the J gene end by 4 bases; junction bases not matched to a gene: 6.

This sequence joins TRBV7-9 and TRBJ1-1; 7 bases align to TRBD1. The CDR3 spans 15 residues. Looked up from germline, CDR1 is SEHNR and CDR2 is FQNEAQ (reference sequence). Losses at the gene ends were 5 bases for V and 1 base for J; bases not matched to a gene: 7. The CDR3 DNA is TGTGCCAGCAGCAGCCCCGGGACAGCGAACACTGAAGCTTTCTTT. Translation gives CASSSPGTANTEAFF.

The chain carries TRBV2 and TRBJ1-2, with 7 bases that match TRBD1. The CDR3 totals 15 residues. Germline values: CDR1 SNHLY, CDR2 FYNNEI. V trimming: 7 bases; J trimming: 0 bases; junction bases outside the gene matches: 8. CDR3 protein: CASKGRGTANYGYTF. As DNA, the CDR3 is TGTGCCAGCAAGGGCAGGGGGACGGCTAACTATGGCTACACCTTC.

The V and J genes are TRBV10-3 and TRBJ2-2; 11 bases line up with TRBD2. CDR3 length equals 16 residues. The V gene's germline CDR1 is ENHRY and CDR2 SYGVKD. V shed 6 bases, J shed 3 bases, and the junction held 6 bases outside the gene matches. CDR3 sequence: CAIRDSLAGDTGELFF. CDR3 coding DNA: TGTGCCATCAGGGATTCACTAGCGGGAGACACCGGGGAGCTGTTTTTT.

The J gene is TRBJ1-5, the V gene TRBV5-8; 8 positions agree with TRBD1. The CDR3 extends over 13 amino acids. From germline, CDR1 is SGHTS and CDR2 YDEGEE. V dropped 2 bases and J dropped 10; count of bases not matched to a gene: 5. In DNA, the CDR3 is TGTGCCAGCAGCTTCAGGGGGCGGAATCCCCAGCATTTT. Its translation is CASSFRGRNPQHF. Drawing the rest from reference TRBV5-8 and TRBJ1-5, the complete variable domain is EAGVTQSPTHLIKTRGQQATLRCSPISGHTSVYWYQQALGLGLQFLLWYDEGEERNRGNFPPRFSGRQFPNYSSELNVNALELEDSALYLCASSFRGRNPQHFGDGTRLSIL.

This clone was detected only once. This chain links TRBV30 with TRBJ2-4, with D uncertain. The V end was cut by 4 bases, the J end by 3 bases, with 16 bases between. The CDR3 consists of 15 residues. Germline CDR1 and CDR2: GTSNPN and SVGIG (reference sequence). The DNA for the CDR3 is TGTGCCTGGACCCTTAGCCTGTCGGGCAAAAACATTCAGTACTTC. Its protein is CAWTLSLSGKNIQYF.

The CDR3: CASSPTGKPGELFF. For the CDR3, the DNA is TGTGCCAGCTCACCAACGGGGAAACCCGGGGAGCTGTTTTTT. V and J are TRBV18 and TRBJ2-2; D might be TRBD2 (5 bases). CDR1 is KGHSH, CDR2 LQKENI, per germline. The CDR3 is 14 amino acids. V was cut by 2 bases and J by 6 bases, with 10 bases left in between.

The rearrangement uses TRBV12-3 or TRBV12-4 and TRBJ1-2; 7 nucleotides match TRBD1. With 7 bases clipped from V and 4 bases from J, the junction kept 6 bases outside the gene matches. The CDR3 runs to 13 residues. The CDR3 reads CASTRQGPYGYTF. Written as DNA, the CDR3 is TGTGCCAGCACCAGACAGGGACCCTATGGCTACACCTTC.

The chain employs TRBV6-1 and TRBJ2-7, with TRBD1 matching over 8 bases. From germline, CDR1 is MNHNS and CDR2 SASEGT. J gave up 4 bases and V 4 bases, and 12 bases lay outside the gene matches. This CDR3 region has 16 residues. The DNA of the CDR3 is TGTGCCAGCAGTGGGCCAGGGGGCGTTGGAACTTACGAGCAGTACTTC. This gives the protein CASSGPGGVGTYEQYF.

The gene calls are TRBV5-4 and TRBJ2-7, with 10 bases lining up with TRBD2. Per germline, CDR1 SGHNT and CDR2 YYREEE (reference sequence). CDR3 size: 15 residues. V gave up 5 bases and J gave up 1 base; unmatched junction bases: 6. The CDR3 DNA sequence: TGTGCCAGCAGTCCCGGGACTAGCGTTTCCTACGAGCAGTACTTC. This codes for CASSPGTSVSYEQYF.

The V gene is TRBV11-2, the J gene TRBJ2-1, with TRBD2 as a possible D gene (6 bases). The germline V gene encodes CDR1 SGHAT and CDR2 FQNNGV. Trimming removed 1 base at V and 9 bases at J, with 16 bases between. The CDR3 totals 15 residues. CDR3 DNA sequence: TGTGCCAGCAGCTTAGGTACGGGAGTCATGGGTGAGCAGTTCTTC. Translated: CASSLGTGVMGEQFF.

DNA for the CDR3: TGTGCCTTGAGGACTAGCGGGCAGAACACCGGGGAGCTGTTTTTT. Protein: CALRTSGQNTGELFF. This chain uses TRBV10-3 with TRBJ2-2; 11 nucleotides match TRBD2. This CDR3 has 15 residues. CDR1 is ENHRY, CDR2 SYGVKD, per germline. The ends lost 11 bases at V and 1 base at J; junction bases unmatched: 6.

This clone was seen only a few times. The chain joins TRBV12-3 or TRBV12-4 to TRBJ2-7; perhaps TRBD2 as D (5 bases). This CDR3 has 13 amino acids. Trimming stripped 6 bases from V and 5 bases from J, with 14 bases between. Here the CDR3 reads CASSRREGDEQYF. CDR3 bases: TGTGCCAGCAGCCGACGAGAGGGCGACGAGCAGTACTTC.

The V gene is TRBV28, the J gene TRBJ2-7, with 7 bases identical to TRBD1. There are 16 residues in the CDR3. CDR1 and CDR2 from the germline V gene are MDHEN and SYDVKM. Unmatched junction bases numbered 13, after V lost 4 bases and J lost 4 bases. The DNA for the CDR3 is TGTGCCAGCAGTTCGTCACGGACAGGCTTGGCGTACGAGCAGTACTTC. The encoded protein is CASSSSRTGLAYEQYF.

This clone was detected only once. The chain couples TRBV5-1 to TRBJ2-1; 13 bases match TRBD2. The CDR3 totals 17 residues. Looked up from germline, CDR1 is SGHRS and CDR2 is YFSETQ. With 3 bases clipped from V and 7 bases from J, the junction kept 10 bases outside the gene matches. The CDR3 spells CASSWGPLAGGHNEQFF. In DNA, the CDR3 is TGCGCCAGCAGCTGGGGGCCACTAGCGGGAGGGCATAATGAGCAGTTCTTC.

This rearrangement joins TRBV2 to TRBJ1-2; the match to TRBD1 covers 9 bases. The CDR3 spans 12 residues. The ends lost 9 bases at V and 6 bases at J; junction bases unmatched: 5. Germline V CDR1 and CDR2: SNHLY, FYNNEI. CDR3 nucleotide sequence: TGTGCCAGGGGACAGGGTATCAATGGCTACACCTTC. This translates into CARGQGINGYTF.

This clone was observed a handful of times. The chain carries TRBV7-2 and TRBJ2-7; D is perhaps TRBD1 (6 bases). Germline CDR1 SGHTA, CDR2 FQGNSA. The V gene lost 7 bases and the J gene lost 0 bases, with 16 bases spanning the gap. This CDR3 comprises 15 residues. CDR3 region: CASNNRQASSYEQYF. For the CDR3, the DNA is TGTGCCAGCAACAACAGACAGGCTTCCTCCTACGAGCAGTACTTC.

The chain couples TRBV27 to TRBJ1-5; perhaps TRBD1 as D (6 bases). CDR1 is MNHEY, CDR2 SMNVEV, per germline (reference sequence). This CDR3 is 13 amino acids long. V was cut by 8 bases and J by 8 bases, with 16 bases left in between. CDR3 in amino acids: CASSRGGWEPQHF. As DNA, the CDR3 is TGTGCCAGCTCCCGGGGGGGCTGGGAGCCCCAGCATTTT.

The chain couples TRBV18 to TRBJ1-2; D is undetermined. The CDR3 consists of 13 residues. V lost 2 bases and J 2 bases, leaving 6 bases between the germline ends. Germline loops: CDR1 KGHSH, CDR2 LQKENI. The CDR3 DNA follows: TGTGCCAGCTCACCATCCCAAAACTATGGCTACACCTTC. Translation: CASSPSQNYGYTF.

The chain recombines TRBV6-1 with TRBJ2-4, with 16 bases fitting TRBD2. V lost 2 bases to trimming and J lost 2 bases; unmatched junction nucleotides: 6. Germline V lookup: CDR1 MNHNS, CDR2 SASEGT. The CDR3 contains 19 residues. The CDR3 loop reads CASSEWGLAGGPSKNIQYF. Written as DNA, the CDR3 is TGTGCCAGCAGTGAATGGGGACTAGCGGGAGGGCCGTCCAAAAACATTCAGTACTTC.

The rearrangement joins TRBV5-4 to TRBJ2-4; a weak D match, TRBD1 (5 bases). The CDR3 runs to 15 residues. Deletions cut 0 bases from V and 6 bases from J, with 13 bases between. Looked up from germline, CDR1 is SGHNT and CDR2 is YYREEE (reference sequence). CDR3 sequence: CASSLVGDTGNIQYF. CDR3 nucleotide sequence: TGTGCCAGCAGCTTGGTAGGGGATACGGGAAACATTCAGTACTTC. The variable domain in full, with the rest retrieved from reference TRBV5-4 and TRBJ2-4, is ETGVTQSPTHLIKTRGQQVTLRCSSQSGHNTVSWYQQALGQGPQFIFQYYREEENGRGNFPPRFSGLQFPNYSSELNVNALELDDSALYLCASSLVGDTGNIQYFGAGTRLSVL.

This sequence joins TRBV6-5 and TRBJ1-2, with 12 nucleotides matching TRBD1. The J segment lost 3 bases and the V segment lost 2 bases, leaving 1 base of the junction unmatched. CDR3 length: 15 residues. Germline V lookup: CDR1 MNHEY, CDR2 SVGAGI. CDR3 coding DNA: TGTGCCAGCAGTTACGGGACAGGGGGCCACTATGGCTACACCTTC. Its protein product is CASSYGTGGHYGYTF.

This chain joins TRBV7-2 and TRBJ2-3, with D tentatively TRBD1 (5 bases). Between the trimmed V and J ends, which lost 5 bases and 3 bases, there was a span of 15 bases. The CDR3 extends over 15 amino acids. Per germline, CDR1 SGHTA and CDR2 FQGNSA. The CDR3: CASSPRVQGTDTQYF. CDR3 bases: TGTGCCAGCAGCCCTAGAGTGCAGGGAACAGATACGCAGTATTTT. Together with reference TRBV7-2 and TRBJ2-3, the CDR3 gives the full variable domain: GAGVSQSPSNKVTEKGKDVELRCDPISGHTALYWYRQSLGQGLEFLIYFQGNSAPDKSGLPSDRFSAERTGGSVSTLTIQRTQQEDSAVYLCASSPRVQGTDTQYFGPGTRLTVL.

A few counts support this clone. The V gene is TRBV20-1, the J gene TRBJ2-2, with a possible D match to TRBD2 (6 bases). The CDR3 is 16 amino acids. V was shortened by 3 bases and J by 4 bases, with 18 bases between the two germline ends. Per germline, CDR1 DFQATT and CDR2 SNEGSKA (reference sequence). CDR3 coding DNA: TGCAGTGCTAGTAACCCTAGCGAATGGTCCACCGGGGAGCTGTTTTTT. It translates to CSASNPSEWSTGELFF.